Listed below are T cell receptor beta chains from one sample, sequenced in a study of shared clonotypes between healthy human individuals. Profiled with immunoSEQ multiplex PCR; TCRdb holds only in-frame clones, not every one. The repertoire holds 1.4 million or so clones, approximately 98.5% seen once, with 0.36% in the top ten. The specimen was naive CD4+ T cells sorted from blood. These receptors were collected from a man between 25 and 39 years old in good health. CDR3s include the opening cysteine and the closing phenylalanine or tryptophan. The D gene is left open where the match is weak. A clone size is listed for some rows: how often the clone was seen (once, few, many), or a class if it is expanded.

d_call,clone_size,j_call,v_call,cdr3_aa,cdr3_nt
.,.,TRBJ2-2,TRBV29-1,CSVETVAEALTGELFF,TGCAGCGTTGAAACGGTGGCGGAAGCACTCACCGGGGAGCTGTTTTTT
TRBD1,.,TRBJ2-7,TRBV18,CASSPAGTGETYEQYF,TGTGCCAGCTCACCAGCCGGGACAGGGGAGACCTACGAGCAGTACTTC
.,once,TRBJ2-3,TRBV29-1,CSVEVARILVTDTQYF,TGCAGCGTTGAGGTGGCTAGGATATTGGTTACAGATACGCAGTATTTT
.,.,TRBJ2-2,TRBV5-4,CASSLVWPTGELFF,TGTGCCAGCAGCTTGGTCTGGCCCACCGGGGAGCTGTTTTTT
.,.,TRBJ2-7,TRBV6-5,CASSYLGQAYEQYF,TGTGCCAGCAGTTACCTGGGGCAGGCCTACGAGCAGTACTTC
TRBD1,.,TRBJ2-2,TRBV19,CATSGTANTGELFF,TGTGCCACCTCCGGGACAGCGAACACCGGGGAGCTGTTTTTT
TRBD1,once,TRBJ1-1,TRBV27,CASSSTGSSVTEAFF,TGTGCCAGCAGTTCGACAGGGTCGAGTGTCACTGAAGCTTTCTTT
.,.,TRBJ2-5,TRBV9,CASSVGQWGGPRETQYF,TGTGCCAGCAGCGTAGGGCAATGGGGGGGGCCTCGGGAGACCCAGTACTTC
.,.,TRBJ2-1,TRBV5-1,CASSLEMEVQFF,TGCGCCAGCAGCTTGGAAATGGAAGTGCAGTTCTTC
.,.,TRBJ2-1,TRBV25-1,CASSERPAGRWDEQFF,TGTGCCAGCAGTGAACGCCCGGCGGGGAGGTGGGATGAGCAGTTCTTC
.,.,TRBJ2-1,TRBV13,CASSRSERANYNEQFF,TGTGCCAGCAGCCGGTCCGAGCGGGCTAACTACAATGAGCAGTTCTTC
TRBD2,.,TRBJ2-1,TRBV10-3,CAINGLVGGERNEQFF,TGTGCCATCAATGGACTAGTCGGAGGCGAGCGGAATGAGCAGTTCTTC
TRBD2,once,TRBJ2-1,TRBV18,CASSPVLASGRDEQFF,TGTGCCAGCTCACCGGTACTGGCTAGCGGGAGGGATGAGCAGTTCTTC
.,.,TRBJ1-5,TRBV19,CASSIQDGKAQHF,TGTGCCAGTAGTATTCAGGACGGGAAGGCCCAGCATTTT
TRBD2,.,TRBJ2-7,TRBV11-2,CASSGGTSGRRNEQYF,TGTGCCAGCAGCGGCGGGACTAGCGGGAGGCGGAACGAGCAGTACTTC
.,.,TRBJ2-1,TRBV19,CASSIDLGGSGDEQFF,TGTGCCAGTAGTATAGATCTGGGGGGATCCGGGGATGAGCAGTTCTTC
.,.,TRBJ2-3,TRBV9,CASSVGGAYTDTQYF,TGTGCCAGCAGCGTAGGGGGGGCCTACACAGATACGCAGTATTTT
.,once,TRBJ2-1,TRBV5-1,CASSLVSRDRGNEQFF,TGCGCCAGCAGCTTGGTTTCGAGGGATAGAGGCAATGAGCAGTTCTTC
.,.,TRBJ1-5,TRBV11-3,CASSLARQDQPQHF,TGTGCCAGCAGCTTAGCCCGACAGGATCAGCCCCAGCATTTT
.,.,TRBJ2-1,TRBV5-4,CASTLSWGNNEQFF,TGTGCCAGCACGCTCTCGTGGGGGAACAATGAGCAGTTCTTC
TRBD2,.,TRBJ2-3,TRBV11-2,CASSLVAGGVDTQYF,TGTGCCAGCAGCTTAGTGGCGGGAGGTGTAGATACGCAGTATTTT
.,.,TRBJ2-7,TRBV28,CASSLNPHGPYEQYF,TGTGCCAGCAGTTTAAACCCCCATGGTCCGTACGAGCAGTACTTC
.,.,TRBJ2-5,TRBV11-2,CASSYGSIGETQYF,TGTGCCAGCAGCTACGGATCGATTGGTGAGACCCAGTACTTC
.,.,TRBJ2-5,TRBV2,CASSGSESETQYF,TGTGCCAGCAGTGGTAGCGAGAGTGAGACCCAGTACTTC
.,.,TRBJ2-5,TRBV28,CASSLIPSGQETQYF,TGTGCCAGCAGTTTAATCCCCTCGGGGCAAGAGACCCAGTACTTC
.,.,TRBJ1-1,TRBV7-8,CASSTRANTEAFF,TGTGCCAGCAGCACCCGGGCGAACACTGAAGCTTTCTTT